This TCR beta chain was identified in a study of cytomegalovirus exposure and HLA in healthy donors. Researchers ran the PCR with 60 Vbeta and 13 Jbeta primers. Profiled with immunoSEQ multiplex PCR; TCRdb holds only in-frame clones, not every one. The repertoire shows 200,000 or so clones; the top ten hold about 1%. J lost 4 bases, V lost 2 bases, and 5 bases had no gene match. The length of the CDR3 is 16 residues. Germline CDR1 MNHNS, CDR2 SASEGT. Material: PBMCs. The rearrangement joins TRBV6-1 to TRBJ2-1; 10 nucleotides agree with TRBD2. The sequence was obtained from a girl aged 2-9 years in good health and CMV-seropositive. This CDR3 reads CASSENLAGVYNEQFF. CDR3 DNA sequence: TGTGCCAGCAGTGAAAATCTAGCGGGAGTTTACAATGAGCAGTTCTTC.